This TCR beta chain was captured in a study of T-cell memory formation after mild COVID-19 (dated by TCRdb to 2020 to 2022). Regarding the study in general: Most TCR sequence clusters were specific to one of the two donors. Longitudinal TCRalpha and TCRbeta repertoire sequencing tracked T-cell clones expanding and contracting after mild COVID-19 in a couple of donors. The cohort was made up of two young adult volunteers, one female and one male, who were previously healthy.

Ficoll-Paque density gradient centrifugation was used to isolate PBMCs. As encoded in the germline V gene, CDR1 is SGHTA while CDR2 is FQGTGA. V lost 5 bases and J lost 2 bases; the stretch between them is 11 bases long. The CDR3 goes from the cysteine to the phenylalanine over 14 residues. Only the CDR3 DNA stays, 42 bases, in frame from base 1. General conclusions and limits of the study: The detection of some responding clones in pre-infection memory suggests that pre-existing cross-reactive memory T cells joined the SARS-CoV-2 response. Balanced CD4/CD8 phenotypes were observed for clones contracting from day 15 to 85, whereas a bias towards CD4+ was observed for a second wave of clones expanding from day 15 to 37. The second-wave clones that peaked on day 37 were not confirmed to be SARS-CoV-2 specific. Only a couple of mild cases were covered by the study, and larger cohorts that include severe cases with pre-infection samples were considered necessary. Contracting CD4+ clones appeared mostly in the CM and EM memory subsets, whereas CD8+ clones were enriched in EMRA.

This clonotype was seen many times. Its antigen remains undetermined. No much larger clone is present one base from it, and per-base qualities are unavailable. The sequencing machine was an Illumina NovaSeq 6000. Using 5'RACE with constant-segment primers, TCRalpha and TCRbeta cDNA libraries were constructed, with sample barcodes and unique molecular identifiers added in the process. Trizol reagent was used to extract RNA from every sample. Libraries were amplified in two PCR steps, with a second sample barcode and Illumina TruSeq adapters added in the second step. Sequencing of the libraries was done on an Illumina NovaSeq, producing 2 x 150 bp paired-end reads. The published analysis was carried out like this. Reads were demultiplexed and collapsed into UMI-guided consensus sequences with migec v1.2.7. With mixcr v2.1.11, UMI consensuses were aligned to TRA and TRB V and J templates and assembled into clonotypes. Clonotypes were classified as expanded or contracted when called significant by both edgeR and NoisET, with noise models trained on biological replicates. For edgeR calls, the cutoffs were a false discovery rate-adjusted p below 0.01 and a log2 fold-change threshold of 1. As an exploratory analysis of dynamics, max-normalized trajectories of the 1000 most abundant clonotypes were examined with PCA combined with hierarchical clustering. Separately sequenced CD4+ and CD8+ repertoires were used to assign a CD4 or CD8 phenotype to each responding clone. TCRdb ran its own pipeline on the public reads, namely fastp trimming at Q25 and MiXCR clone calling, and kept in-frame beta chains. Records with the same CDR3 protein are collapsed into one entry carrying the most frequent genes and DNA. TCRdb's processing, not the study's, gives the V and J calls here. Counted in this sample were approximately 46,000 distinct CDR3 sequences; over 6.5% of them appeared once. The ten top clones hold 0.65% to 0.85% of the sample.

Material for sequencing was PBMCs or a T cell subset sorted from them (not recorded which). This TCR was sampled from an adult who had mild COVID-19 (a few samples of this study predate the infection). The sample titles of this study are shuffled in the database, so cell type and time point are left out. The rearrangement combines TRBV7-3 with TRBJ2-3, and possibly TRBD2, on 5 matching bases. The DNA sequence is TGTGCCAGCAGCCCCAGCGGAACCACAGATACGCAGTATTTT. It codes for CASSPSGTTDTQYF.